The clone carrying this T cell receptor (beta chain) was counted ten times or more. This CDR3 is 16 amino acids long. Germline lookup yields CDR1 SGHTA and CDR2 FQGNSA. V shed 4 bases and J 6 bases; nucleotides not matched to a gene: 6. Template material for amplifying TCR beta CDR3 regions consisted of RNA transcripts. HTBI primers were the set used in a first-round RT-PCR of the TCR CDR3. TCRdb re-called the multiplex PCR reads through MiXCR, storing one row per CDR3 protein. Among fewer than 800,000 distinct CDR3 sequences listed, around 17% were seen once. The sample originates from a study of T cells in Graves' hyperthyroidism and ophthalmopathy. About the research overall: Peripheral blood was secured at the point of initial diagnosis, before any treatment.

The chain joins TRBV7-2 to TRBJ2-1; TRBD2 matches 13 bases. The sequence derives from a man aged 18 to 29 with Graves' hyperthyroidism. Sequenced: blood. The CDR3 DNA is TGTGCCAGCAGCTCCCCGGGACTAGCGGGAACCAATGAGCAGTTCTTC. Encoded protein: CASSSPGLAGTNEQFF.